This entry concerns a single T cell receptor beta chain. The record originates from a study of blood T cell repertoires in COVID-19. Germline V gives CDR1 SNHLY, CDR2 FYNNEI. V was shortened by 4 bases and J by 8 bases, with 15 bases between the two germline ends. The CDR3 runs 14 residues. Measured with immunoSEQ multiplex PCR; TCRdb has only the in-frame clones, and not every one. Seen here are 39,000 or so clones, around 80% observed once, and the top ten hold 9% to 10%. The specimen was peripheral blood. The chain couples TRBV2 to TRBJ2-1; tentative D call: TRBD1 (5 bases). This TCR was recovered from a man aged 60 to 69 in a cohort sampled during active COVID-19. The CDR3 coding sequence is TGTGCCAGCAGTGTCCAGGATGCCAGGGATGAGCAGTTCTTC. The encoded protein is CASSVQDARDEQFF.